This T cell receptor beta chain was profiled in a study of shared clonotypes between healthy human individuals. J was trimmed by 2 bases and V by 8 bases; bases with no gene match: 1. The CDR3 is made up of 13 amino acids. Germline V gene sequence: CDR1 SGHTA, CDR2 FQGNSA. The data were produced by immunoSEQ multiplex PCR, yet TCRdb's version contains in-frame clones alone and is incomplete. Of about 2 million clones detected, about 95% appear once; the ten largest clones hold more than 0.95%. CD45RO-negative, CCR7-positively selected cells formed the naive CD8 fraction, excluding terminally differentiated effector memory CD45RA+ cells. Adult donors, all healthy and HIV-negative, had no recent acute infections or vaccinations.

The specimen sequenced was naive CD8+ T cells sorted from blood. This clonotype was obtained from a man in his late teens or twenties in good health. V and J are TRBV7-2 and TRBJ2-7, with 12 bases matching TRBD2. CDR3 sequence (DNA): TGTGCCAGCGCTAGCGGGAGGGCCTACGAGCAGTACTTC. Translating gives CASASGRAYEQYF.